The clone carrying this TCR beta chain has only a few counts. Through a sample-barcoded 5' primer and a J-beta primer mix, a second PCR was run for roughly 7 to 12 cycles. TCRdb redid the calling of the 5' RACE reads with MiXCR, one entry per CDR3 protein. This table has about 1.4 million distinct CDR3 sequences, around 59% appearing once. Every sample had a minimum of 6.5 million PBMCs isolated. Extraction of total RNA produced a minimum of 5 micrograms from each sample. V was shortened by 0 bases and J by 6 bases, with 18 bases between the two germline ends. This CDR3 contains 17 residues. Germline V CDR1 and CDR2: SGDLS, YYNGEE. The entry originates in a study of blood T cells in healthy people across ages.

Sequencing was carried out using blood. The chain carries TRBV9 and TRBJ2-2; D could derive from TRBD1 or TRBD2 (5 bases each). The receptor was isolated from a man aged 18 to 35 in good health. This CDR3 reads CASSVAGTQIGAGELFF. In nucleotides, the CDR3 is TGTGCCAGCAGCGTAGCCGGGACCCAGATTGGCGCCGGGGAGCTGTTTTTT.